This entry describes one TCR beta chain. TCRdb fed the 5' RACE reads into MiXCR, producing one record per CDR3 protein. The sample carries hundreds of thousands of distinct CDR3 sequences, over 9% recorded once. The CDR3 length is 16 residues. CDR1 is SGHVS, CDR2 FQNEAQ, per germline. After removal of 5 bases from V and 4 bases from J, the junction contained 11 bases not matched to a gene. The record originates from a study of identical twins. The same specimen was also included in a second study, on yellow fever vaccine responses in identical twins.

The V call is TRBV7-8, the J call TRBJ2-3; 8 nucleotides match TRBD2. Sequencing was carried out using PBMCs. The receptor's source is a woman aged 18 to 35 in good health. The CDR3: CASSGGGTDYSDTQYF. As DNA, the CDR3 is TGTGCCAGCAGCGGCGGGGGGACGGACTATTCAGATACGCAGTATTTT. The variable domain in full, with the rest retrieved from reference TRBV7-8 and TRBJ2-3, is GAGVSQSPRYKVAKRGQDVALRCDPISGHVSLFWYQQALGQGPEFLTYFQNEAQLDKSGLPSDRFFAERPEGSVSTLKIQRTQQEDSAVYLCASSGGGTDYSDTQYFGPGTRLTVL.